This T cell receptor (beta chain) was sequenced during a study of immune evolution from preneoplasia to lung adenocarcinoma. Study-wide results and limits: Top clone share appeared to fall from AAH through AIS, MIA, adenocarcinoma. Later-stage lesions appeared to have more T cells, more diversity, less clonality. Compared with EGFR-mutant or double wild-type lesions, KRAS-mutant nodules were more clonal.

V lost 4 bases and J 2 bases, leaving 16 bases between the germline ends. CDR1 and CDR2 from the germline V gene are SGHNT and YYREEE (reference sequence). There are 15 residues in the CDR3. Clones were read by immunoSEQ multiplex PCR, and TCRdb kept only the in-frame ones, dropping some. This sample carries some 4,000 clones, 76% of them seen once, and the ten largest clones take 14% to 15%. Between the mid-2010s and the late 2010s, patients underwent resection in Japan or China. Sample share makes this clone medium-sized (0.01 to 0.1%). Its antigen remains unknown. What was sequenced was FFPE invasive lung adenocarcinoma tissue. This sequence originates from a person between 70 and 80 years old with invasive lung adenocarcinoma. Some clones in this sample may be carry-over from other donors' samples. The chain carries TRBV5-4 and TRBJ2-7, with a possible D match to TRBD2 (7 bases). In nucleotides, the CDR3 is TGTGCCAGCAGCCCGGGGGGCGGTAGGACCTACGAGCAGTACTTC. It translates to CASSPGGGRTYEQYF.